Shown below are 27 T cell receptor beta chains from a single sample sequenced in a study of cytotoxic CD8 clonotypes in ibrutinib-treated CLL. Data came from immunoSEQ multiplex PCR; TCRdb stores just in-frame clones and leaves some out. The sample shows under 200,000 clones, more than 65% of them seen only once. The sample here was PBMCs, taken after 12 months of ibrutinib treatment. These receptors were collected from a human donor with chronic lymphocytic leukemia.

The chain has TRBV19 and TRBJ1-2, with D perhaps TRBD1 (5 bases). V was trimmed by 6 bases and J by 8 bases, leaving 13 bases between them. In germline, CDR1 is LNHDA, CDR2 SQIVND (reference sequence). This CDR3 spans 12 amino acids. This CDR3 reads CASRDTKEGYTF. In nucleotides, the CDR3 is TGTGCCAGTAGGGACACTAAGGAAGGCTACACCTTC.

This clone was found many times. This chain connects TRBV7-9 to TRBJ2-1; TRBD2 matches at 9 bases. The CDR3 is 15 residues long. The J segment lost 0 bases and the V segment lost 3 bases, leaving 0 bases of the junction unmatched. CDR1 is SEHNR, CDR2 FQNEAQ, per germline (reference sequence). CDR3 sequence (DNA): TGTGCCAGCAGCTTTAGCGGGAGCTCCTACAATGAGCAGTTCTTC. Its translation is CASSFSGSSYNEQFF.

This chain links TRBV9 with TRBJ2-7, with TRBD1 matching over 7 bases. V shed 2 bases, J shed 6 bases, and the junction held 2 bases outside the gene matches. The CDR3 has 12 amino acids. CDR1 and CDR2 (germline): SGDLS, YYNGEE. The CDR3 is CASSVSGGEQYF. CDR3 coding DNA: TGTGCCAGCAGCGTTTCAGGGGGCGAGCAGTACTTC.

CDR3 amino acids: CAWSVLLLAGGSNEQFF. The DNA of the CDR3 is TGTGCCTGGAGTGTACTTCTCCTAGCGGGGGGGTCCAATGAGCAGTTCTTC. V usage is TRBV30 and J usage is TRBJ2-1; 12 positions agree with TRBD2. With 0 bases clipped from V and 6 bases from J, the junction kept 9 bases outside the gene matches. This CDR3 comprises 17 residues. Germline assignment: CDR1 GTSNPN and CDR2 SVGIG (reference sequence).

The CDR3 sequence is CASSVEASGGPYEQYF. The CDR3 DNA is TGTGCCAGCAGCGTAGAGGCTAGCGGGGGGCCCTACGAGCAGTACTTC. The rearrangement links TRBV9 to TRBJ2-7; 11 bases are shared with TRBD2. CDR1 SGDLS and CDR2 YYNGEE come from the germline V gene. The CDR3 is 16 residues long. The ends lost 0 bases at V and 2 bases at J; junction bases unmatched: 4.

The CDR3 loop is CASSPLGQGTTDTQYF. As DNA, the CDR3 is TGTGCCAGCAGTCCTCTCGGACAGGGAACAACAGATACGCAGTATTTT. The V gene is TRBV28, the J gene TRBJ2-3, with 8 bases aligning to TRBD1. V shed 5 bases, J shed 3 bases, and the junction held 10 bases outside the gene matches. The CDR3 covers 16 residues. CDR1 is MDHEN and CDR2 is SYDVKM in the germline V gene.

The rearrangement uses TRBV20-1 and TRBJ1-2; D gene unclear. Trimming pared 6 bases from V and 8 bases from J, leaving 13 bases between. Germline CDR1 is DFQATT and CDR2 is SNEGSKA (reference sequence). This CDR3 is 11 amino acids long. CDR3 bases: TGCAGTGCCGGGTCACCGGGCGGCTACACCTTC. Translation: CSAGSPGGYTF.

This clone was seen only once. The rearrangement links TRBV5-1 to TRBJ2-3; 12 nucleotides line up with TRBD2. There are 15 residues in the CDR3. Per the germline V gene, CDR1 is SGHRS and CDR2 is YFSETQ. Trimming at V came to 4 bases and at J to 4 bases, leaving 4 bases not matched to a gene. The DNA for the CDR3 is TGCGCCAGCAGCCCGGGACTAGCGGGTGCAGATACGCAGTATTTT. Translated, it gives CASSPGLAGADTQYF.

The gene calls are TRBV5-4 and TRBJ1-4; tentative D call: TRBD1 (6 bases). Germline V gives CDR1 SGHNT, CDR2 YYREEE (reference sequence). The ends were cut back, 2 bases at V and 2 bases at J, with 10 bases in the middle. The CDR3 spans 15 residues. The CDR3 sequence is CASSLGGATNEKLFF. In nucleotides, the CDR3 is TGTGCCAGCAGCTTAGGGGGGGCGACTAATGAAAAACTGTTTTTT.

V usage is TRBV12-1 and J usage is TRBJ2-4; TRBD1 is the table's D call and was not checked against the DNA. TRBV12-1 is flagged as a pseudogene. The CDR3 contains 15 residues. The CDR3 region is CASNGQGSAKNIQYF. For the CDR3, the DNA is TGTGCCAGCAACGGACAGGGAAGTGCCAAAAACATTCAGTACTTC.

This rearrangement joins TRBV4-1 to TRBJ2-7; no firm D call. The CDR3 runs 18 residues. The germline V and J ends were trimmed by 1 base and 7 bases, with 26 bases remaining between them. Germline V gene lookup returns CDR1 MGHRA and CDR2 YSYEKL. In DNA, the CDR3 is TGCGCCAGCAGCCAAGGGCCGTCGAGCGACCACATCATTAGAGAGCAGTACTTC. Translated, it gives CASSQGPSSDHIIREQYF.

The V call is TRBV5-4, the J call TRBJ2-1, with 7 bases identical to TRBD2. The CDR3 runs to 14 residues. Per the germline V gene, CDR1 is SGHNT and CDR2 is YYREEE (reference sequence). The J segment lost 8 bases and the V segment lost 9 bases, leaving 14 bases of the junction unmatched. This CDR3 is CAITWGGREDEQFF. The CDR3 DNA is TGTGCCATCACGTGGGGAGGGAGGGAGGATGAGCAGTTCTTC.

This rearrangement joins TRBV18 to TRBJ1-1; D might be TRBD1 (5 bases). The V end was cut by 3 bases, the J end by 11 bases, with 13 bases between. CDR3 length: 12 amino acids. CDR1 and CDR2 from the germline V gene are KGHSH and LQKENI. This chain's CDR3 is CASSPPQGRAFF. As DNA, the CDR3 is TGTGCCAGCTCACCCCCTCAGGGTAGGGCTTTCTTT.

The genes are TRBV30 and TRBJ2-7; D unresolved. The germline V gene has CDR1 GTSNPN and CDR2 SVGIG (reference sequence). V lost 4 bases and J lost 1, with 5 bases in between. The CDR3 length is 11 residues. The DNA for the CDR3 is TGTGCCTGGACAGATTCCTACGAGCAGTACTTC. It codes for CAWTDSYEQYF.

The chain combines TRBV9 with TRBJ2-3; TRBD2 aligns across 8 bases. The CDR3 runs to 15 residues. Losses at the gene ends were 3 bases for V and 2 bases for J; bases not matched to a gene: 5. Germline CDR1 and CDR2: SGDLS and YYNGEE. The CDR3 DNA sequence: TGTGCCAGCAGCGCCACTAGCGGTATCACAGATACGCAGTATTTT. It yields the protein CASSATSGITDTQYF.

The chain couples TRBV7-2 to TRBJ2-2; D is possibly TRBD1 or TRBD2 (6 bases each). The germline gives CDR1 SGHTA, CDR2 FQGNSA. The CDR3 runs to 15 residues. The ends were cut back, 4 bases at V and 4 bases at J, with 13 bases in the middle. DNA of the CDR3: TGTGCCAGCAGCTCTAGGGGGGCGGGCACCGGGGAGCTGTTTTTT. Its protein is CASSSRGAGTGELFF.

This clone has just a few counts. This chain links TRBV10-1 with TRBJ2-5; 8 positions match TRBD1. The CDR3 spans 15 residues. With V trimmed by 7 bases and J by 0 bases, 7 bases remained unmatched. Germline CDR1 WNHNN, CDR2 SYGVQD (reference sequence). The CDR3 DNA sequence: TGCGCCAGCACTTTGGACAGGGATTACCAAGAGACCCAGTACTTC. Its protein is CASTLDRDYQETQYF.

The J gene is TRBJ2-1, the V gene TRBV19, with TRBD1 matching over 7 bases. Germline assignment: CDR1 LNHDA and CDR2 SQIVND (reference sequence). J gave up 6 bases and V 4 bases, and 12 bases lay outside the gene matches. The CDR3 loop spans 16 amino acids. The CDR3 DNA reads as TGTGCCAGTAGTAGGGACAGACAGGCCATACGCAATGAGCAGTTCTTC. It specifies CASSRDRQAIRNEQFF.

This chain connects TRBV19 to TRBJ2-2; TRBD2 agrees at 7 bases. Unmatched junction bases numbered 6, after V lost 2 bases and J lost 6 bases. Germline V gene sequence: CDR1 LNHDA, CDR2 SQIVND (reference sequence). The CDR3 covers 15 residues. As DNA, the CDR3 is TGTGCCAGTAGTATAATCCTGACTAGCCCCGGGGAGCTGTTTTTT. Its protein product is CASSIILTSPGELFF.

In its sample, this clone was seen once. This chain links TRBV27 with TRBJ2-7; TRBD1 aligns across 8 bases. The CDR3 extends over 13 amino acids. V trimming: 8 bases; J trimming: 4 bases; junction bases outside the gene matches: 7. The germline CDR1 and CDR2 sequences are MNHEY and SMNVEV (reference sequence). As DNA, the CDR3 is TGTGCCAGCGGGGTAGACAGGGGTTACGAGCAGTACTTC. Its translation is CASGVDRGYEQYF.

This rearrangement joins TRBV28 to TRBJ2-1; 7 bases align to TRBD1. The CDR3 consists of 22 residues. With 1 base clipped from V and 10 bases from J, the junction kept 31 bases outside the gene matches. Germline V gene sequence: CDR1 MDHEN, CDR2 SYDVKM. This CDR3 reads CASSLYVRQGLSATSGSGEQFF. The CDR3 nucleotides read TGTGCCAGCAGTTTATACGTACGACAGGGTTTGTCTGCTACATCGGGTTCCGGGGAGCAGTTCTTC.

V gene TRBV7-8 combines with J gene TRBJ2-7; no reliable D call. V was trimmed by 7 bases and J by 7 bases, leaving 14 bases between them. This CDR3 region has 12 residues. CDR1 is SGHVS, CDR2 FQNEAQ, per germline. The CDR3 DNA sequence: TGTGCCAGCACACCAACCCGGCGGGAGCAGTACTTC. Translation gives CASTPTRREQYF.

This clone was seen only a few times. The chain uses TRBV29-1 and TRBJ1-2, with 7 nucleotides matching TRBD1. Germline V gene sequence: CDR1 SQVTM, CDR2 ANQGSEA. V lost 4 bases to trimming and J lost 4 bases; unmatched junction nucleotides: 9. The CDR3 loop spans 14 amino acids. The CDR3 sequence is CSVGGPGTAYGYTF. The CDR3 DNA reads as TGCAGCGTTGGGGGGCCCGGGACAGCCTATGGCTACACCTTC. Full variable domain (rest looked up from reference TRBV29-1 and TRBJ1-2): SAVISQKPSRDICQRGTSLTIQCQVDSQVTMMFWYRQQPGQSLTLIATANQGSEATYESGFVIDKFPISRPNLTFSTLTVSNMSPEDSSIYLCSVGGPGTAYGYTFGSGTRLTVV.

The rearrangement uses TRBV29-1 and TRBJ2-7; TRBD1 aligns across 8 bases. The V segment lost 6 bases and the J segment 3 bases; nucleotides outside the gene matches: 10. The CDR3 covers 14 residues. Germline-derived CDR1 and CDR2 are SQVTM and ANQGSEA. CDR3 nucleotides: TGCAGCGTGCAAATAACTGGACAGGGCTACGAGCAGTACTTC. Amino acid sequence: CSVQITGQGYEQYF.

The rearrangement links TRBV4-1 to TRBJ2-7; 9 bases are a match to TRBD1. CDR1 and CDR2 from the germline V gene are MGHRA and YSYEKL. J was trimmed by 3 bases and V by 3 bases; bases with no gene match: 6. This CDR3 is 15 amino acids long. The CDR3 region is CASSQGPTGGYEQYF. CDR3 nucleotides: TGCGCCAGCAGCCAGGGCCCGACAGGGGGCTACGAGCAGTACTTC.

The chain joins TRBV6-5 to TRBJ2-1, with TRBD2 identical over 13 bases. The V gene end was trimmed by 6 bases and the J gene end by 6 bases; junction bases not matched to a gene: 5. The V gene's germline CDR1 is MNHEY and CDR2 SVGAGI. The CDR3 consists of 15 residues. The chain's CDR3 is CASSWGLAGSNEQFF. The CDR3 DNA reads TGTGCCAGCAGCTGGGGACTAGCGGGAAGCAATGAGCAGTTCTTC.

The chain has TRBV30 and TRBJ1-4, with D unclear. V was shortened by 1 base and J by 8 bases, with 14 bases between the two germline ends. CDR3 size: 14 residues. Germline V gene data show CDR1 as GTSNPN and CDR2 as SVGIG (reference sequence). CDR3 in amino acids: CAWSGGGLKEKLFF. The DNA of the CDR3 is TGTGCCTGGAGTGGGGGAGGGTTGAAGGAAAAACTGTTTTTT.